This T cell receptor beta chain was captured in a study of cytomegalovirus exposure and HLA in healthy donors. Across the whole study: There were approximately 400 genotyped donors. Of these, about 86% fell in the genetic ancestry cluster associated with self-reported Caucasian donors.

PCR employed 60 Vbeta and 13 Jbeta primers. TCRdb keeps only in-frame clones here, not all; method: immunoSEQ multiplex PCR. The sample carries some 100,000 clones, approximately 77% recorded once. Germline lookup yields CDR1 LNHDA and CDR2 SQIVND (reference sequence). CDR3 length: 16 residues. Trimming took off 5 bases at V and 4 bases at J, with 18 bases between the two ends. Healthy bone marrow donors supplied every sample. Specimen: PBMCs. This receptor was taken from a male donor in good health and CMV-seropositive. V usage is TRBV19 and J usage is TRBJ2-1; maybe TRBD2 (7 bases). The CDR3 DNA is TGTGCCAGTAGTCTTCCCCAAGGGGGGGGATACAATGAGCAGTTCTTC. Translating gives CASSLPQGGGYNEQFF. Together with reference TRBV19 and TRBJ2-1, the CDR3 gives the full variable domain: DGGITQSPKYLFRKEGQNVTLSCEQNLNHDAMYWYRQDPGQGLRLIYYSQIVNDFQKGDIAEGYSVSREKKESFPLTVTSAQKNPTAFYLCASSLPQGGGYNEQFFGPGTRLTVL.